A selection of T cell receptor beta chains follows, all from one sample in a study of cytomegalovirus exposure and HLA in healthy donors. The repertoire was sequenced with immunoSEQ multiplex PCR; TCRdb's copy has only in-frame clones and lacks some. The sample records more than 100,000 clones, around three fifths being singletons. The material sequenced was PBMCs. These receptors originate from a woman between 35 and 50 years old in good health and CMV-seropositive. Each CDR3 is given with its conserved first and last residue. D genes are given only for firm matches. Clone size is given for some rows only: seen once, a few or many times, or a class if the clone is expanded.

j_call | clone_size | d_call | v_call | cdr3_nt | cdr3_aa
TRBJ2-7 | - | - | TRBV2 | TGTGCCAGCCTTGAGGGAAATTTCTACGAGCAGTACTTC | CASLEGNFYEQYF
TRBJ2-1 | few | TRBD2 | TRBV5-1 | TGCGCCAGCAGCCGCGCACTAGCGCCCAAAAACAATGAGCAGTTCTTC | CASSRALAPKNNEQFF
TRBJ2-3 | - | - | TRBV11-2 | TGTGCCAGCAGCTCGTTCAGGGGTACAGATACGCAGTATTTT | CASSSFRGTDTQYF
TRBJ1-5 | - | TRBD1 | TRBV19 | TGTGCCAGTACCGCCGGCCCGGGACAGGGGGCGACCCTCTATAGCAATCAGCCCCAGCATTTT | CASTAGPGQGATLYSNQPQHF
TRBJ1-4 | few | - | TRBV9 | TGTGCCAGCAGCGCAGGGCGGCAGCCTCCAACTAATGAAAAACTGTTTTTT | CASSAGRQPPTNEKLFF
TRBJ2-7 | - | - | TRBV7-8 | TGTGCCAGCAGCTTTATAACCAATTACGAGCAGTACTTC | CASSFITNYEQYF
TRBJ1-2 | - | - | TRBV7-2 | TGTGCCAGCAGCACCGGACAGAGGATCTATGGCTACACCTTC | CASSTGQRIYGYTF
TRBJ1-2 | - | - | TRBV9 | TGTGCCAGCAGCGTAGCGGGAGGGGATGGCTACACCTTC | CASSVAGGDGYTF
TRBJ1-1 | - | - | TRBV2 | TGTGCCAGCAGTGAAGTGGGGGGGGCTGAAGCTTTCTTT | CASSEVGGAEAFF
TRBJ1-1 | once | TRBD1 | TRBV7-3 | TGTGCCAGCAGCCGGGACAGGACCACTGAAGCTTTCTTT | CASSRDRTTEAFF
TRBJ1-5 | - | - | TRBV7-2 | TGTGCCAGCAGCTTTAAGGGGTATAGCAATCAGCCCCAGCATTTT | CASSFKGYSNQPQHF
TRBJ2-1 | - | - | TRBV5-1 | TGCGCCAGCAGCGGACCAACAGGGAGCTCCTACAATGAGCAGTTCTTC | CASSGPTGSSYNEQFF
TRBJ2-1 | - | TRBD2 | TRBV27 | TGTGCCAGCAGTTTGGGGACTAGGGATGAGCAGTTCTTC | CASSLGTRDEQFF
TRBJ2-2 | - | TRBD2 | TRBV7-9 | TGTGCCAGCAGCTTACGGGGGGGCGCCGGGGAGCTGTTTTTT | CASSLRGGAGELFF
TRBJ1-1 | - | TRBD1 | TRBV18 | TGTGCCAGCTCACTCCGGACAGGGTGGGACACTGAAGCTTTCTTT | CASSLRTGWDTEAFF
TRBJ1-5 | - | - | TRBV19 | TGTGCCAGTAGTATAGGAGGGACATATAGCAATCAGCCCCAGCATTTT | CASSIGGTYSNQPQHF
TRBJ2-7 | - | TRBD2 | TRBV6-5 | TGTGCCAGCAGTTACCGGATAGCGGGGGGATTCTACGAGCAGTACTTC | CASSYRIAGGFYEQYF
TRBJ1-1 | - | TRBD1 | TRBV10-3 | TGTGCCATCAGTGGTGCGGGACAGGGGCCCATAATGAACACTGAAGCTTTCTTT | CAISGAGQGPIMNTEAFF
TRBJ2-5 | - | - | TRBV5-1 | TGCGCCAGCAGCCCTTCAGGGGATATCCTAGAGACCCAGTACTTC | CASSPSGDILETQYF
TRBJ2-7 | many | - | TRBV6-5 | TGTGCCAGCAGTTACACAGACAGTGAATCCTACGAGCAGTACTTC | CASSYTDSESYEQYF
TRBJ2-2 | few | TRBD2 | TRBV5-1 | TGCGCCAGCGACCCCCTAGCGGGGGGCAACACCGGGGAGCTGTTTTTT | CASDPLAGGNTGELFF
TRBJ2-1 | few | - | TRBV7-8 | TGTGCCAGTGGGAGTTCCGCCCATGAGCAGTTCTTC | CASGSSAHEQFF
TRBJ2-1 | - | - | TRBV27 | TGTGCCAGCAGTTTCCTCCTACTGGCGGAGAGCTCCTACAATGAGCAGTTCTTC | CASSFLLLAESSYNEQFF